Given below is one T cell receptor beta chain in context. This clone has a handful of counts. What antigen it recognizes has not been identified. Base quality data are lacking; no much larger clone is found one base away. These data are taken from a study of beta chain features in type 1 diabetes (dated by TCRdb to 2016 to 2019). Regarding the study in general: Mean age, gender distribution, total cell number and subset yield were not different between patients and healthy donors. A total of roughly 100 million sorted cells were examined across all samples, and a strong correlation was observed between cell number per subset and RNA yield. In the study, TCRB repertoires of sorted circulating CD4+ T cell subsets from recently diagnosed type 1 diabetes patients were compared with those of matched healthy donors. Whereas all 28 donors provided naive and central memory subsets, regulatory and stem cell-like memory subsets were isolated from just 8 patients and roughly 8 healthy donors.

All of the isolated RNA was reverse transcribed with the High Capacity cDNA Reverse Transcription Kit, so expressed TCRB transcripts were sequenced. Naive, central memory and regulatory T cell samples underwent deep immunoSEQ sequencing, averaging around 3.9 million total reads per sample. Sorted cells were lysed in RLT buffer and RNA was extracted with DNase-treated RNeasy Micro or Mini kits, depending on cell number. Each cell subset was processed separately to prevent cross-contamination, with patient and healthy donor samples processed together. The immunoSEQ multiplex PCR was used to amplify TCRB sequences from cDNA, yielding 87-bp fragments that span the CDR3 region. The amplicons were sequenced using the Illumina HiSeq platform. The study's own analysis went as follows. Synthetic template baselines were used to correct PCR bias computationally, reads within Hamming distance 2 were collapsed together, and singletons that could not be merged were discarded. Reads were aligned against IMGT to assign V, D and J genes, CDR3 length and insertions or deletions at six rearrangement sites. Within each subset, clonotype counts were normalized to sorted cell number, after which true diversity and Gini coefficients were computed with the tcR R package. The overlap coefficient, calculated on TCRB nucleotide sequences, was used to quantify repertoire sharing. Out-of-frame TCRB sequences from naive cells were analyzed to stand in for the pre-selection repertoire. TCRdb stores this immuneACCESS table with in-frame sequences only. Part of the clones is absent; in the studies checked, under half of the shortfall reflects unresolved V genes, and no reason is known for the rest. V and J calls and clone size are those listed in that table; D and trimming were worked out from the DNA. This sample is represented by 250,000 to 350,000 clones; approximately 15% of them were singletons. Approximately 0.015% of the sample rests with the top ten.

V sheds 0 bases and J sheds 11 bases, leaving 13 bases between their ends. CDR1 and CDR2 are read off the germline V gene as LGHNA and YSLEER. The CDR3 numbers 13 residues from cysteine through phenylalanine. Of the read, only the CDR3 DNA is kept; its 39 bases are in frame from base 1. Beyond this particular receptor, the publication reports: In all four CD4+ subsets, TCRB CDR3 length was moderately but significantly shorter in type 1 diabetes patients. Fewer insertions and more nucleotide deletions at VDJ recombination sites were observed in patients with type 1 diabetes, implying thymic rearrangement abnormalities. Only small numbers of individuals were included in the HLA sub-analyses, which left unresolved whether HLA type had any influence on TCRB rearrangement. PCR might favor shorter templates, but patient and control samples were amplified and corrected together, so any skew would affect both groups equally. Sequencing cDNA rather than genomic DNA could over-represent highly expressing activated cells, although activation and CD3 levels did not differ between groups. Naive, central memory and regulatory TCRB repertoires appeared to be more alike among patients than among healthy donors.

Each donor gave one peripheral blood draw, around 100 mL on average, collected into heparinised tubes. A BD FACSAria II and a panel including CD45RO, CCR7, CD25, CD127, CD95 and CD27 were used to sort naive, central memory, regulatory and stem cell-like memory CD4+ T cells. A purity above 95% was achieved for all sorted populations. PBMCs were isolated immediately by Lymphoprep density gradient centrifugation and stained directly without culture. To minimize batch effects, samples were stained and sorted in pairs, one healthy donor with one patient per experiment. The rearranged chain carries TRBV4-3 and TRBJ2-5; TRBD2 could be the D gene, as 6 bases match. The clonotype originates from a man younger than 35 with type 1 diabetes. The sample comprised naive CD4+ T cells from blood. This specimen's cell subset or site label, per the study, means: true naive CD4+ T cells. The nucleotide sequence is TGCGCCAGCAGCCAAGAGCAGTCGGGAGAGCAGTACTTC. This yields the protein CASSQEQSGEQYF.